This TCR beta chain stems from a study of T cell responses to AZD1222 COVID-19 vaccine. This table comes from immunoSEQ multiplex PCR, and its TCRdb copy is limited to in-frame clones, with some not included. The data hold about 130,000 clones, with around 85% observed a single time. The CDR3 runs to 15 residues. Trimming at V came to 0 bases and at J to 2 bases, leaving 2 bases not matched to a gene. Per the germline V gene, CDR1 is SGHRS and CDR2 is YFSETQ. The sample in question was peripheral blood, obtained 28 days after the second AZD1222 dose. This sequence originates from an adult who received the AZD1222 COVID-19 vaccine. V usage is TRBV5-1 and J usage is TRBJ1-1, with 9 nucleotides matching TRBD1. The CDR3 coding sequence is TGCGCCAGCAGCTTGGGGGACAGGGTTAACACTGAAGCTTTCTTT. This translates into CASSLGDRVNTEAFF.